The 21 T cell receptor beta chains given below trace back to one sample, sequenced in a study of PD-L1 blockade in urothelial cancer. Measured with immunoSEQ multiplex PCR; TCRdb has only the in-frame clones, and not every one. The data contain tens of thousands of clones, approximately 81% of them seen just once; the ten biggest clones take up roughly 8.8%. Sequencing used PBMCs, obtained around atezolizumab (anti-PD-L1) treatment. Receptors were obtained from a man between 65 and 85 years old with urothelial cancer.

The chain combines TRBV5-6 with TRBJ2-3; D is possibly TRBD1 (6 bases). V was cut by 1 base and J by 7 bases, with 16 bases left in between. The CDR3 runs to 15 residues. CDR1 is SGHDT, CDR2 YYEEEE, per germline. The CDR3 DNA sequence: TGTGCCAGCAGCTTGTCTGAACAGGGTTGGAATACGCAGTATTTT. It specifies CASSLSEQGWNTQYF.

The genes are TRBV6-5 and TRBJ2-3, with 7 nucleotides matching TRBD2. Germline trimming cut 4 bases from V and 8 bases from J; bases unmatched to any gene: 12. Germline lookup yields CDR1 MNHEY and CDR2 SVGAGI. CDR3 length equals 15 residues. The CDR3 sequence: CASSLGGSEGLTQYF. CDR3 DNA: TGTGCCAGCAGTTTAGGCGGGAGTGAGGGCCTTACGCAGTATTTT.

The chain recombines TRBV28 with TRBJ2-2, with 7 bases aligning to TRBD1. In germline, CDR1 is MDHEN, CDR2 SYDVKM. V trimming: 5 bases; J trimming: 6 bases; junction bases outside the gene matches: 9. The CDR3 is 15 amino acids. CDR3 sequence (DNA): TGTGCCAGCAGTCGACAGGGAATCAAGTCCGGGGAGCTGTTTTTT. Translating gives CASSRQGIKSGELFF. Full variable domain (outside the CDR3, taken from reference TRBV28 and TRBJ2-2): DVKVTQSSRYLVKRTGEKVFLECVQDMDHENMFWYRQDPGLGLRLIYFSYDVKMKEKGDIPEGYSVSREKKERFSLILESASTNQTSMYLCASSRQGIKSGELFFGEGSRLTVL.

There are a few counts of this clone. This chain connects TRBV28 to TRBJ2-1; 7 positions match TRBD2. V was pared by 2 bases and J by 0 bases, with 7 bases of the junction left unmatched. The CDR3 is 17 amino acids. CDR1 is MDHEN and CDR2 is SYDVKM in the germline V gene. The CDR3 here is CASSLSWGGSSYNEQFF. The CDR3 nucleotides are TGTGCCAGCAGTTTAAGTTGGGGCGGGAGCTCCTACAATGAGCAGTTCTTC.

This clone was observed a few times. The V gene is TRBV19, the J gene TRBJ2-7, with D perhaps TRBD2 (6 bases). CDR3 length equals 15 residues. V was clipped by 5 bases and J by 0 bases, with 14 bases between them. Germline CDR1 reads LNHDA; CDR2 reads SQIVND (reference sequence). The DNA for the CDR3 is TGTGCCAGTAGTTCTACCGGGACTCTCTCCTACGAGCAGTACTTC. Encoded protein: CASSSTGTLSYEQYF.

The chain recombines TRBV15 with TRBJ1-2, with D hard to call. CDR1 and CDR2 from the germline V gene are LNHNV and YYDKDF (reference sequence). The CDR3 runs 14 residues. Trimming shortened V by 0 bases and J by 3 bases, and 8 bases separated the two germline ends. The CDR3 DNA sequence: TGTGCCACCAGCAGAGATCACCAGGACTATGGCTACACCTTC. Translating it yields CATSRDHQDYGYTF.

The chain carries TRBV2 and TRBJ2-7, with D possibly matching TRBD2 (5 bases). This CDR3 spans 15 amino acids. Germline-derived CDR1 and CDR2 are SNHLY and FYNNEI. V shed 1 base and J shed 5 bases, with 15 bases lying between them. CDR3 nucleotide sequence: TGTGCCAGCAGTGAAGAAAGGCTAGCTCCGGACGAGCAGTACTTC. This encodes CASSEERLAPDEQYF.

Details on this clone: Distinct nucleotide sequences in the sample also encode this CDR3. The V call is TRBV2, the J call TRBJ2-2, with 9 bases identical to TRBD1. The germline V gene has CDR1 SNHLY and CDR2 FYNNEI. This CDR3 spans 15 amino acids. With 6 bases clipped from V and 3 bases from J, the junction kept 5 bases outside the gene matches. CDR3 nucleotide sequence: TGTGCCAGCAGGTGGGGACAGGGAGACACCGGGGAGCTGTTTTTT. Its protein product is CASRWGQGDTGELFF.

This chain joins TRBV29-1 and TRBJ1-1; perhaps TRBD1 as D (6 bases). CDR1 SQVTM and CDR2 ANQGSEA come from the germline V gene. The length of the CDR3 is 14 residues. Deletions cut 8 bases from V and 0 bases from J, with 16 bases between. As DNA, the CDR3 is TGCAGCACACGACAGGACGTGATGAACACTGAAGCTTTCTTT. It specifies CSTRQDVMNTEAFF.

The rearrangement uses TRBV19 and TRBJ1-5, with a weak D call TRBD1 (5 bases). CDR1 and CDR2 (germline): LNHDA, SQIVND (reference sequence). V dropped 7 bases and J dropped 5 bases, with 18 bases sitting between them. The CDR3 runs 15 residues. CDR3 DNA sequence: TGTGCCAGTACCGTAGGTACCAGACAGTATCAGCCCCAGCATTTT. It translates to CASTVGTRQYQPQHF.

In the case of this clone: At one of its ends the junction is not consistent with the germline gene, which may arise from a read error. V is TRBV11-3 and J is TRBJ2-5, with a weak D call TRBD1 (6 bases). This CDR3 contains 13 residues. The V gene's germline CDR1 is SGHNT and CDR2 YENEEA. The CDR3: CASSLGHQETQYF. The CDR3 nucleotides read TGTGCCAGCAGCCTGGGACACCAGGAGACCCAGTACTTC.

The chain has TRBV5-1 and TRBJ2-3; 7 positions agree with TRBD2. Germline V CDR1 and CDR2: SGHRS, YFSETQ. Trimming cost V 2 bases and J 6 bases; bases outside gene matches: 6. CDR3 length: 14 amino acids. Here the CDR3 DNA reads TGCGCCAGCAGCTTAGGCGGGGGAGGGGATACGCAGTATTTT. This translates into CASSLGGGGDTQYF. Filled out from reference TRBV5-1 and TRBJ2-3, the complete variable domain reads KAGVTQTPRYLIKTRGQQVTLSCSPISGHRSVSWYQQTPGQGLQFLFEYFSETQRNKGNFPGRFSGRQFSNSRSEMNVSTLELGDSALYLCASSLGGGGDTQYFGPGTRLTVL.

CDR3 nucleotides: TGTGCCAGCAGCTTGCCTGGGAGGGGCTACACCTTC. It specifies CASSLPGRGYTF. This sequence joins TRBV7-9 and TRBJ1-2; no clear D. CDR3 length: 12 residues. Germline lookup yields CDR1 SEHNR and CDR2 FQNEAQ (reference sequence). V was cut by 3 bases and J by 8 bases, with 10 bases left in between.

The gene calls are TRBV6-5 and TRBJ1-2; 7 nucleotides agree with TRBD1. Losses at the gene ends were 7 bases for V and 2 bases for J; bases not matched to a gene: 7. The length of the CDR3 is 14 residues. The V gene's germline CDR1 is MNHEY and CDR2 SVGAGI. CDR3 sequence reads: CASTRQGRNYGYTF. CDR3 sequence (DNA): TGTGCCAGCACTAGACAGGGAAGGAACTATGGCTACACCTTC.

The V gene is TRBV14, the J gene TRBJ2-7; possibly TRBD2 for D (5 bases). Germline V gene sequence: CDR1 SGHDN, CDR2 FVKESK. V lost 4 bases to trimming and J lost 3 bases, with 10 bases between them. CDR3 length equals 13 residues. The CDR3 DNA reads TGTGCCAGCAGCCCGTGGACTGGCTACGAGCAGTACTTC. Its translation: CASSPWTGYEQYF.

The chain has TRBV30 and TRBJ2-7; tentatively, D is TRBD1 (6 bases). The ends were cut back, 3 bases at V and 3 bases at J, with 12 bases in the middle. The CDR3 contains 13 residues. The germline gives CDR1 GTSNPN, CDR2 SVGIG (reference sequence). In nucleotides, the CDR3 is TGTGCCTGGAGAAGGGGGTCCGGCTACGAGCAGTACTTC. Translating it yields CAWRRGSGYEQYF.

The chain combines TRBV6-5 with TRBJ2-7, with D hard to call. CDR3 length equals 12 residues. Germline V CDR1 and CDR2: MNHEY, SVGAGI. Trimming shortened V by 9 bases and J by 4 bases, and 13 bases separated the two germline ends. CDR3 sequence reads: CASASEVYEQYF. For the CDR3, the DNA is TGTGCCAGTGCAAGTGAGGTGTACGAGCAGTACTTC.

The genes are TRBV6-6 and TRBJ2-5; the D gene is possibly TRBD2 (6 bases). Germline lookup yields CDR1 MNHNY and CDR2 SVGAGI (reference sequence). This CDR3 has 15 residues. Trimming stripped 6 bases from V and 4 bases from J, with 18 bases between. The CDR3 sequence: CASSFRDAGGETQYF. In DNA form, the CDR3 reads TGTGCCAGCAGCTTCCGGGACGCCGGGGGAGAGACCCAGTACTTC.

The rearrangement uses TRBV12-2 and TRBJ2-5; no DNA check was done on the table's D call, TRBD2. TRBV12-2 is listed as a pseudogene. The CDR3 spans 17 residues. This CDR3 reads CASRLGMRSQHQETQYF. The CDR3 DNA reads as TGTGCAAGTCGCTTAGGTATGAGGTCACAACACCAAGAGACCCAGTACTTC.

V usage is TRBV7-9 and J usage is TRBJ2-3; D is perhaps TRBD1 (6 bases). Deletions cut 3 bases from V and 6 bases from J, with 16 bases between. The CDR3 extends over 15 amino acids. Germline CDR1 reads SEHNR; CDR2 reads FQNEAQ (reference sequence). The CDR3 is CASSFLSGDGDTQYF. The CDR3 DNA reads TGTGCCAGCAGCTTCTTATCAGGGGATGGTGATACGCAGTATTTT.

V usage is TRBV6-5 and J usage is TRBJ2-6; D is unclear. The CDR3 runs 14 residues. V lost 4 bases, J lost 1 base, and 5 bases lay in between. Germline CDR1 MNHEY, CDR2 SVGAGI. The CDR3 loop is CASSLRSGANVLTF. CDR3 coding DNA: TGTGCCAGCAGTTTGAGGTCTGGGGCCAACGTCCTGACTTTC.